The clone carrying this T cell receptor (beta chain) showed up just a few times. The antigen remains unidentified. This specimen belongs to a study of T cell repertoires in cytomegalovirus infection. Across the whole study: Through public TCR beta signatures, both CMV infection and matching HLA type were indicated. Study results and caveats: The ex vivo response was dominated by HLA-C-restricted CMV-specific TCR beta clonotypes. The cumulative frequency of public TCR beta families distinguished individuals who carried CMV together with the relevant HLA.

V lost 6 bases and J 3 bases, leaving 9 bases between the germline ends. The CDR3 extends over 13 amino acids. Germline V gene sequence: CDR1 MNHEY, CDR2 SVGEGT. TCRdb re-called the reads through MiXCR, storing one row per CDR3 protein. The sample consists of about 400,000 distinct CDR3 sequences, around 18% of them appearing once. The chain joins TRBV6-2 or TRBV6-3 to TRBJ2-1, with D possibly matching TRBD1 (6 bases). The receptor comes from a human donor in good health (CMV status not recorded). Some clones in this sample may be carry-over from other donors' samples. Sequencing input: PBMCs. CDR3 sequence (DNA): TGTGCCAGCAGCCGGACAGACTACAATGAGCAGTTCTTC. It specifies CASSRTDYNEQFF.